Shown below are 29 T cell receptor beta chains from a single sample sequenced in a study of cytotoxic CD8 clonotypes in ibrutinib-treated CLL. Clones were sequenced by immunoSEQ multiplex PCR, and TCRdb holds only the in-frame ones, with some missing. The data show about 310,000 clones, about 80% seen once. The sequencing used PBMCs, collected before ibrutinib treatment. These receptors were taken from a human donor with chronic lymphocytic leukemia.

This clone has just one count. This rearrangement joins TRBV29-1 to TRBJ2-1, with unresolved D. The CDR3 is 15 residues long. In germline, CDR1 is SQVTM, CDR2 ANQGSEA. Trimming removed 2 bases from V and 2 bases from J, with 13 bases in between. The CDR3 nucleotides are TGCAGCGTTGAAAGGCCGAGGCGAGCCTACAATGAGCAGTTCTTC. This codes for CSVERPRRAYNEQFF.

The chain carries TRBV10-3 and TRBJ2-6; TRBD1 agrees at 8 bases. The CDR3 spans 18 residues. Germline assignment: CDR1 ENHRY and CDR2 SYGVKD. Trimming took 6 bases from V and 1 from J; bases not matched to a gene: 11. CDR3 region: CAISPTGAGMSGANVLTF. The CDR3 nucleotides are TGTGCCATCAGCCCGACAGGGGCAGGAATGTCTGGGGCCAACGTCCTGACTTTC.

The gene calls are TRBV9 and TRBJ2-2; 11 bases agree with TRBD1. Trimming cost V 6 bases and J 4 bases; bases outside gene matches: 8. CDR1 SGDLS and CDR2 YYNGEE come from the germline V gene. The CDR3 spans 16 residues. The CDR3 sequence: CASNYYGTGGTGELFF. CDR3 sequence (DNA): TGTGCCAGCAACTACTACGGGACAGGGGGCACCGGGGAGCTGTTTTTT.

This chain uses TRBV28 with TRBJ2-7; TRBD1 is a possible D gene (6 bases). The length of the CDR3 is 12 residues. Looked up from germline, CDR1 is MDHEN and CDR2 is SYDVKM. The V gene lost 7 bases and the J gene lost 5 bases, with 12 bases spanning the gap. The CDR3 protein is CASMSDRNEQYF. CDR3 DNA: TGTGCCAGCATGTCGGACAGAAACGAGCAGTACTTC.

The V gene is TRBV14, the J gene TRBJ2-7; no reliable D call. Germline V lookup: CDR1 SGHDN, CDR2 FVKESK. The CDR3 runs 13 residues. Trimming removed 1 base at V and 3 bases at J, with 7 bases between. The CDR3 DNA reads TGTGCCAGCAGCCAAGGGTTTGGCTACGAGCAGTACTTC. Its translation is CASSQGFGYEQYF.

The chain joins TRBV6-5 to TRBJ2-7, with 9 bases identical to TRBD2. The CDR3 extends over 14 amino acids. Unmatched junction bases numbered 4, after V lost 4 bases and J lost 3 bases. From germline, CDR1 is MNHEY and CDR2 SVGAGI. The chain's CDR3 is CASSSGTSLYEQYF. The CDR3 nucleotides are TGTGCCAGCAGTTCGGGGACTAGCCTCTACGAGCAGTACTTC.

This chain links TRBV5-8 with TRBJ2-3, with 7 bases identical to TRBD1. Trimming cost V 2 bases and J 3 bases; bases outside gene matches: 3. The CDR3 loop spans 14 amino acids. The germline gives CDR1 SGHTS, CDR2 YDEGEE. CDR3 DNA: TGTGCCAGCAGCTTCTGGACAGGTACAGATACGCAGTATTTT. Translated: CASSFWTGTDTQYF. The whole variable domain, filled in from reference TRBV5-8 and TRBJ2-3, reads EAGVTQSPTHLIKTRGQQATLRCSPISGHTSVYWYQQALGLGLQFLLWYDEGEERNRGNFPPRFSGRQFPNYSSELNVNALELEDSALYLCASSFWTGTDTQYFGPGTRLTVL.

The chain carries TRBV9 and TRBJ2-7; a possible D gene is TRBD2 (6 bases). This CDR3 has 16 residues. CDR1 and CDR2 (germline): SGDLS, YYNGEE. V lost 0 bases, J lost 6 bases, and 19 bases lay in between. The CDR3 sequence is CASSVAPTGESGEQYF. In DNA, the CDR3 is TGTGCCAGCAGCGTAGCTCCGACGGGGGAGTCCGGCGAGCAGTACTTC.

The CDR3 loop reads CASSHGTARQETQYF. CDR3 coding DNA: TGCGCCAGCAGCCATGGGACAGCCCGCCAAGAGACCCAGTACTTC. The chain has TRBV5-1 and TRBJ2-5; 7 positions agree with TRBD1. With 4 bases clipped from V and 1 base from J, the junction kept 7 bases outside the gene matches. Germline loops: CDR1 SGHRS, CDR2 YFSETQ. The CDR3 is 15 amino acids.

The rearrangement links TRBV2 to TRBJ2-5; TRBD1 matches 9 bases. CDR1 is SNHLY and CDR2 is FYNNEI in the germline V gene. J was trimmed by 1 base and V by 1 base; bases with no gene match: 7. This CDR3 region has 17 residues. CDR3 nucleotide sequence: TGTGCCAGCAGTGAAGATGTAAGGGACAGGGCCCAAGAGACCCAGTACTTC. It codes for CASSEDVRDRAQETQYF.

The chain combines TRBV30 with TRBJ2-7, with 7 bases fitting TRBD1. V lost 5 bases and J lost 4; bases outside the gene matches: 8. CDR3 size: 13 residues. The germline gives CDR1 GTSNPN, CDR2 SVGIG (reference sequence). In DNA, the CDR3 is TGTGCCTGGGATAAAAAACAGGGGTACGAGCAGTACTTC. Its protein is CAWDKKQGYEQYF. The variable domain in full, with the rest retrieved from reference TRBV30 and TRBJ2-7, is SQTIHQWPATLVQPVGSPLSLECTVEGTSNPNLYWYRQAAGRGLQLLFYSVGIGQISSEVPQNLSASRPQDRQFILSSKKLLLSDSGFYLCAWDKKQGYEQYFGPGTRLTVT.

By share, this clone ranks as medium-sized (0.01 to 0.1%). V gene TRBV10-3 combines with J gene TRBJ2-1, with TRBD1 as a possible D gene (5 bases). The CDR3 has 11 residues. V lost 5 bases, J lost 7 bases, and 6 bases lay in between. Per germline, CDR1 ENHRY and CDR2 SYGVKD. This CDR3 reads CAISSGNEQFF. CDR3 DNA sequence: TGTGCCATCAGTTCAGGGAATGAGCAGTTCTTC.

This clone was counted once. The chain joins TRBV18 to TRBJ1-2; the D is unclear. Germline CDR1 KGHSH, CDR2 LQKENI. V was clipped by 3 bases and J by 8 bases, with 25 bases between them. This CDR3 has 17 amino acids. The CDR3 sequence is CASSPEVSGKKDWGYTF. For the CDR3, the DNA is TGTGCCAGCTCACCGGAGGTTTCAGGAAAGAAGGACTGGGGCTACACCTTC.

This clone was recorded only once. The same CDR3 can be traced to other DNA sequences in this sample. Here the CDR3 reads CASSYLETQYF. DNA for the CDR3: TGTGCCAGCAGTTACCTCGAGACCCAGTACTTC. The V and J genes are TRBV6-5 and TRBJ2-5; the D is unclear. The CDR3 is 11 amino acids. Between the trimmed V and J ends, which lost 2 bases and 5 bases, there was a span of 3 bases. CDR1 is MNHEY and CDR2 is SVGAGI in the germline V gene.

The chain has TRBV28 and TRBJ2-7; D is possibly TRBD1 (5 bases). The CDR3 contains 16 residues. Germline V gene data show CDR1 as MDHEN and CDR2 as SYDVKM. V lost 7 bases and J lost 5, with 24 bases in between. The CDR3 loop reads CASNQIPQGTNDEQYF. The CDR3 nucleotides read TGTGCCAGCAACCAAATCCCTCAGGGAACGAACGACGAGCAGTACTTC. The full variable domain, completed using reference TRBV28 and TRBJ2-7, is DVKVTQSSRYLVKRTGEKVFLECVQDMDHENMFWYRQDPGLGLRLIYFSYDVKMKEKGDIPEGYSVSREKKERFSLILESASTNQTSMYLCASNQIPQGTNDEQYFGPGTRLTVT.

The V and J genes are TRBV28 and TRBJ2-2; D not certain. The CDR3 runs to 14 residues. The germline V gene has CDR1 MDHEN and CDR2 SYDVKM. The ends were cut back, 2 bases at V and 3 bases at J, with 7 bases in the middle. The CDR3, as DNA: TGTGCCAGCAGTTTAAGCACCCACACCGGGGAGCTGTTTTTT. It codes for CASSLSTHTGELFF.

The chain is built from TRBV7-8 and TRBJ2-1, with D unresolved. The CDR3 is 12 amino acids. CDR1 and CDR2 (germline): SGHVS, FQNEAQ. V was clipped by 4 bases and J by 8 bases, with 9 bases between them. The DNA of the CDR3 is TGTGCCAGCAGCTCCCCTTTTTATGAGCAGTTCTTC. It encodes CASSSPFYEQFF.

The chain is built from TRBV13 and TRBJ2-7; no clear D. The V end lost 5 bases, the J end lost 0 bases, and 11 bases lay between the germline ends. The V gene's germline CDR1 is PRHDT and CDR2 FYEKMQ (reference sequence). The CDR3 contains 14 residues. CDR3 DNA sequence: TGTGCCAGCAGCCAATTAGAAATCTCCTACGAGCAGTACTTC. It is translated as CASSQLEISYEQYF.

This clone has just one count. The chain couples TRBV28 to TRBJ1-2; D remains ambiguous. V was trimmed by 10 bases and J by 3 bases, leaving 24 bases between them. Germline lookup yields CDR1 MDHEN and CDR2 SYDVKM. CDR3 size: 16 residues. DNA of the CDR3: TGTGCCACCAACCTTCCAGGCCCCTCTGGGTACTATGGCTACACCTTC. Residues: CATNLPGPSGYYGYTF.

The chain couples TRBV6-1 to TRBJ2-5; perhaps TRBD2 as D (5 bases). Germline V CDR1 and CDR2: MNHNS, SASEGT. Trimming took off 2 bases at V and 5 bases at J, with 12 bases between the two ends. The CDR3 has 14 residues. For the CDR3, the DNA is TGTGCCAGCAGTGAACCGGCGAGAGGGGAGACCCAGTACTTC. Its translation: CASSEPARGETQYF.

The V and J genes are TRBV4-1 and TRBJ2-7, with 7 bases aligning to TRBD1. CDR3 length equals 16 residues. Germline V CDR1 and CDR2: MGHRA, YSYEKL. With V trimmed by 2 bases and J by 4 bases, 11 bases remained unmatched. The CDR3 DNA follows: TGCGCCAGCAGCCAATATACAGGGGAAAAGGTATACGAGCAGTACTTC. Its protein is CASSQYTGEKVYEQYF.

The gene calls are TRBV21-1 and TRBJ2-1; the D call of TRBD1 is as the table states it, not checked on the DNA. TRBV21-1 is noted as a pseudogene. The CDR3 consists of 15 residues. CDR3 nucleotide sequence: TGTGCCAGCAGCCTCCGGACAGGGATGGGTAACCTGCAGTTCTTC. This encodes CASSLRTGMGNLQFF.

The CDR3: CAWSVQVSGSGNTIYF. DNA of the CDR3: TGTGCCTGGAGTGTACAAGTCTCCGGTTCTGGAAACACCATATATTTT. V and J are TRBV30 and TRBJ1-3; D is uncertain. The CDR3 extends over 16 amino acids. Germline V gene sequence: CDR1 GTSNPN, CDR2 SVGIG (reference sequence). Trimming shortened V by 0 bases and J by 1 base, and 13 bases separated the two germline ends.

The chain couples TRBV6-4 to TRBJ2-3; 8 bases are shared with TRBD2. CDR1 MRHNA and CDR2 SNTAGT come from the germline V gene. With V trimmed by 0 bases and J by 2 bases, 1 base remained unmatched. The CDR3 loop spans 15 amino acids. The CDR3 region has the DNA TGTGCCAGCAGTGACTCCGGGAGGGCCACAGATACGCAGTATTTT. Its translation is CASSDSGRATDTQYF.

There are a few counts of this clone. V and J are TRBV14 and TRBJ1-5; D gene unclear. The CDR3 sequence is 12 residues long. V was trimmed by 1 base and J by 6 bases, leaving 4 bases between them. CDR1 SGHDN and CDR2 FVKESK come from the germline V gene. CDR3 amino acids: CASSQGFQPQHF. CDR3 nucleotide sequence: TGTGCCAGCAGCCAAGGCTTTCAGCCCCAGCATTTT.

The table lists this clone with a count of one. The chain uses TRBV7-9 and TRBJ1-4, with TRBD1 identical over 7 bases. V dropped 5 bases and J dropped 1; count of bases not matched to a gene: 7. The germline V gene encodes CDR1 SEHNR and CDR2 FQNEAQ (reference sequence). CDR3 length: 16 amino acids. The CDR3 loop is CASSARQGVTNEKLFF. The CDR3 bases are TGTGCCAGCAGCGCAAGACAGGGAGTAACTAATGAAAAACTGTTTTTT.

The V gene is TRBV7-2, the J gene TRBJ1-5; 9 nucleotides match TRBD1. CDR1 SGHTA and CDR2 FQGNSA come from the germline V gene. This CDR3 is built from 15 residues. The V segment lost 3 bases and the J segment 4 bases; nucleotides outside the gene matches: 4. In nucleotides, the CDR3 is TGTGCCAGCAGCTTCAGACAGGGGGGTAATCAGCCCCAGCATTTT. Amino acid sequence: CASSFRQGGNQPQHF.

This chain uses TRBV28 with TRBJ2-1; D gene unclear. The CDR3 runs 12 residues. V lost 5 bases to trimming and J lost 1 base, with 3 bases between them. From germline, CDR1 is MDHEN and CDR2 SYDVKM. Here the CDR3 reads CASSPSYNEQFF. CDR3 in DNA: TGTGCCAGCAGTCCATCCTACAATGAGCAGTTCTTC.

The genes are TRBV12-2 and TRBJ2-1; the table's TRBD2 call for D was not verified on the DNA. TRBV12-2 is termed a pseudogene. The CDR3 is 19 amino acids. This CDR3 reads CASRLATRSGRVAYNEQFF. Here the CDR3 DNA reads TGTGCAAGTCGCTTAGCGACCCGTAGCGGGAGGGTCGCCTACAATGAGCAGTTCTTC.